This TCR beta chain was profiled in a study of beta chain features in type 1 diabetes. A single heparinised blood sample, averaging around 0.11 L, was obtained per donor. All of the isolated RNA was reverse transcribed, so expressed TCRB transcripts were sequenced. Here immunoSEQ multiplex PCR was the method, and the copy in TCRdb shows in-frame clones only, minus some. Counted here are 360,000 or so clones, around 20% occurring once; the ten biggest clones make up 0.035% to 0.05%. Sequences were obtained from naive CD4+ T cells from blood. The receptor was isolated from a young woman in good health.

The CDR3: CASTQGVGATGDTQYF. The CDR3 bases are TGTGCCAGCACACAGGGGGTTGGTGCGACCGGGGATACGCAGTATTTT. This sequence joins TRBV7-2 and TRBJ2-3, with 8 positions matching TRBD1. Germline V gives CDR1 SGHTA, CDR2 FQGNSA. Unmatched junction bases numbered 15, after V lost 7 bases and J lost 6 bases. The CDR3 loop spans 16 amino acids.